Presented here are 6 T cell receptor beta chains from one specimen sequenced in a study of CD8+ T cells in alopecia areata. After isolation, RNA underwent reverse transcription to generate cDNA as the sequencing template. The assay was immunoSEQ multiplex PCR, and TCRdb's table has in-frame clones only and misses some. The profile shows 150,000 or so clones, around 86% of them singletons. Sequencing used CD8+ T cells sorted from blood, obtained at week 0. The receptors originated from a human donor with alopecia areata.

The rearrangement links TRBV11-2 to TRBJ2-1; 8 positions match TRBD2. Germline trimming cut 4 bases from V and 7 bases from J; bases unmatched to any gene: 9. The CDR3 has 15 residues. Germline V gene data show CDR1 as SGHAT and CDR2 as FQNNGV. The CDR3 sequence: CASSWPSGRVNEQFF. The CDR3 nucleotides read TGTGCCAGCAGCTGGCCCAGCGGGAGAGTAAATGAGCAGTTCTTC.

The chain couples TRBV6-5 to TRBJ2-7, with D tentatively TRBD2 (6 bases). V gave up 0 bases and J gave up 7 bases, with 13 bases separating them. The CDR3 has 14 residues. CDR1 and CDR2 from the germline V gene are MNHEY and SVGAGI. The CDR3 here is CASSYSGSKQEQYF. The CDR3 DNA sequence: TGTGCCAGCAGTTACTCCGGGAGCAAGCAAGAGCAGTACTTC.

This sequence joins TRBV29-1 and TRBJ2-2; TRBD2 matches 8 bases. This CDR3 has 14 residues. In germline, CDR1 is SQVTM, CDR2 ANQGSEA. The V segment lost 4 bases and the J segment 5 bases; nucleotides outside the gene matches: 6. The CDR3 DNA follows: TGCAGCGTTGTCGCGGGGGGAGTGACCGGGGAGCTGTTTTTT. Translated, it gives CSVVAGGVTGELFF.

This chain connects TRBV27 to TRBJ2-3; TRBD1 aligns across 8 bases. Germline V gives CDR1 MNHEY, CDR2 SMNVEV (reference sequence). V trimming: 6 bases; J trimming: 1 base; junction bases outside the gene matches: 3. The CDR3 is 14 residues long. The CDR3 is CASRPGQGTDTQYF. The CDR3 bases are TGTGCCAGCAGACCGGGACAGGGCACAGATACGCAGTATTTT.

The chain links TRBV5-4 to TRBJ2-7, with D perhaps matching TRBD1 or TRBD2 (5 bases each). V was cut by 2 bases and J by 0 bases, with 12 bases left in between. CDR1 is SGHNT, CDR2 YYREEE, per germline (reference sequence). This CDR3 comprises 15 residues. The CDR3 DNA reads TGTGCCAGCAGCTTCGGGAACGGGGCCTCCTACGAGCAGTACTTC. Translated: CASSFGNGASYEQYF.

The V gene is TRBV11-2, the J gene TRBJ2-3; 10 positions agree with TRBD2. Per the germline V gene, CDR1 is SGHAT and CDR2 is FQNNGV. This CDR3 comprises 16 residues. J was trimmed by 5 bases and V by 4 bases; bases with no gene match: 9. The DNA of the CDR3 is TGTGCCAGCAGCTCAGGACTAGCGGTTGTGGGAGATACGCAGTATTTT. Its translation: CASSSGLAVVGDTQYF.